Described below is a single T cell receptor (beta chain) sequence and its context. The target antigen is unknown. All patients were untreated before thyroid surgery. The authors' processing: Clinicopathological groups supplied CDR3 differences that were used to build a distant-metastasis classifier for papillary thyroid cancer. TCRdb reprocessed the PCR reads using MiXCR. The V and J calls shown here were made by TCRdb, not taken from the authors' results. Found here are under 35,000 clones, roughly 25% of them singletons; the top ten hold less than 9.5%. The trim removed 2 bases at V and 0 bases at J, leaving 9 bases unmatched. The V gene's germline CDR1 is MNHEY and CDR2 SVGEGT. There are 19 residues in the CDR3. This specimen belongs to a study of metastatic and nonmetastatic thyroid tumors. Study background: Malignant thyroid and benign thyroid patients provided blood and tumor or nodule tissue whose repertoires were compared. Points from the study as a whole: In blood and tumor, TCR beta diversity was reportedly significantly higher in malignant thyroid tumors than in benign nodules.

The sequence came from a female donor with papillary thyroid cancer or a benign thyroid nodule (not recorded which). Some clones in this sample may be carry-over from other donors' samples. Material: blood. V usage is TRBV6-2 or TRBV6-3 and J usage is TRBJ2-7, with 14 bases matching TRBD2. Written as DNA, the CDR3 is TGTGCCAGCAGTTACCCGGGACTAGCGGGAGCTCTGGACTCCTACGAGCAGTACTTC. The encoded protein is CASSYPGLAGALDSYEQYF.